This passage covers 8 T cell receptor beta chains from one sample sequenced in a study of T cell responses to AZD1222 COVID-19 vaccine. Produced via immunoSEQ multiplex PCR; TCRdb's table is partial and in-frame only. The sample has some 39,000 clones; 80% to 95% are singletons. Specimen: peripheral blood, collected 28 days after the second AZD1222 dose. The receptor set was obtained from an adult who received the AZD1222 COVID-19 vaccine.

The chain uses TRBV7-2 and TRBJ2-2; TRBD2 agrees at 7 bases. The CDR3 consists of 18 residues. CDR1 SGHTA and CDR2 FQGNSA come from the germline V gene. J was trimmed by 4 bases and V by 4 bases; bases with no gene match: 15. CDR3 loop: CASSSALGGGMFTGELFF. CDR3 nucleotide sequence: TGTGCCAGCAGCTCCGCACTGGGCGGGGGAATGTTCACCGGGGAGCTGTTTTTT.

J is TRBJ2-2 and V is TRBV3-1 (or the pseudogene TRBV3-2), with 13 bases aligning to TRBD2. V dropped 4 bases and J dropped 5; count of bases not matched to a gene: 4. CDR1 and CDR2 from the germline V gene are LGHDT and YNNKEL (reference sequence). The CDR3 has 16 amino acids. CDR3 region: CASSRLAGGGTGELFF. CDR3 DNA sequence: TGTGCCAGCAGCCGACTAGCGGGGGGAGGGACCGGGGAGCTGTTTTTT.

The chain joins TRBV5-4 to TRBJ2-1, with 8 bases lining up with TRBD2. CDR3 length: 15 residues. The germline CDR1 and CDR2 sequences are SGHNT and YYREEE (reference sequence). With V trimmed by 1 base and J by 4 bases, 4 bases remained unmatched. CDR3 sequence (DNA): TGTGCCAGCAGCTTGTCGGGCGGGGGGTACAATGAGCAGTTCTTC. Its translation: CASSLSGGGYNEQFF.

This chain joins TRBV11-2 and TRBJ2-1; D is unresolved. CDR3 length equals 14 residues. V lost 1 base, J lost 6 bases, and 10 bases lay in between. The germline gives CDR1 SGHAT, CDR2 FQNNGV. In DNA form, the CDR3 reads TGTGCCAGCAGCTTAGTCCGGACCAGCAATGAGCAGTTCTTC. Protein sequence: CASSLVRTSNEQFF.

This sequence joins TRBV10-3 and TRBJ2-1; D call uncertain. The CDR3 contains 14 residues. Looked up from germline, CDR1 is ENHRY and CDR2 is SYGVKD. Trimming pared 0 bases from V and 4 bases from J, leaving 7 bases between. DNA of the CDR3: TGTGCCATCAGTGAGTCCTCCCGTTACAATGAGCAGTTCTTC. Translating gives CAISESSRYNEQFF.

The chain carries TRBV7-2 and TRBJ1-2; the D gene is possibly TRBD1 (5 bases). CDR1 and CDR2 (germline): SGHTA, FQGNSA. CDR3 size: 18 residues. V lost 1 base to trimming and J lost 2 bases, with 20 bases between them. The CDR3 is CASSLEGSAGSSNYGYTF. CDR3 nucleotides: TGTGCCAGCAGCTTAGAAGGTTCGGCAGGGTCATCGAACTATGGCTACACCTTC.

The rearrangement uses TRBV7-2 and TRBJ1-4; 10 nucleotides align to TRBD1. Germline CDR1 and CDR2: SGHTA and FQGNSA. V was clipped by 2 bases and J by 8 bases; unmatched bases: 8. This CDR3 has 16 residues. The CDR3 DNA follows: TGTGCCAGCAGCTTAAGGCTTGGGGACAGGGGAGAAAAACTGTTTTTT. It specifies CASSLRLGDRGEKLFF.

The chain links TRBV28 to TRBJ1-2; 7 bases fit TRBD1. There are 13 residues in the CDR3. Germline V gene lookup returns CDR1 MDHEN and CDR2 SYDVKM. V gave up 6 bases and J gave up 6 bases; unmatched junction bases: 7. The CDR3 reads CASSLGQRDGYTF. Here the CDR3 DNA reads TGTGCCAGCAGCCTGGGACAGAGGGATGGCTACACCTTC.